This TCR beta chain was retrieved from a study of T cell repertoires in cytomegalovirus infection. TCRdb itself ran the reads through MiXCR, one entry per CDR3 protein. The sample carries about 530,000 distinct CDR3 sequences, about 30% recorded once. The CDR3 runs 14 residues. From germline, CDR1 is SNHLY and CDR2 FYNNEI. V lost 5 bases and J 1 base, leaving 11 bases between the germline ends. This TCR came from a human donor in good health (CMV status not recorded). Some clones in this sample may be carry-over from other donors' samples. The V gene is TRBV2, the J gene TRBJ1-2; a weak D match, TRBD1 (5 bases). The sequenced sample was PBMCs. CDR3 region: CASSLNRLNYGYTF. The CDR3 DNA is TGTGCCAGCAGTCTTAACAGGCTTAACTATGGCTACACCTTC. Based on the CDR3 plus reference TRBV2 and TRBJ1-2, the full variable domain is EPEVTQTPSHQVTQMGQEVILRCVPISNHLYFYWYRQILGQKVEFLVSFYNNEISEKSEIFDDQFSVERPDGSNFTLKIRSTKLEDSAMYFCASSLNRLNYGYTFGSGTRLTVV.